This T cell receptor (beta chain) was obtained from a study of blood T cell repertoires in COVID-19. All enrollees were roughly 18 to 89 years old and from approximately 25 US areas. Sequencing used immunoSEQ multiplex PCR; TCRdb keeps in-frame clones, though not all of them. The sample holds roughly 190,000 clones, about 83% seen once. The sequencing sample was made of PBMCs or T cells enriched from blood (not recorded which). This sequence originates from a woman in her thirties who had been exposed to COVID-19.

The CDR3 bases are TGTGCCAGCAGCCACCCACCCACAGGGTCAGAGACCCAGTACTTC. Residues: CASSHPPTGSETQYF. The rearrangement uses TRBV5-4 and TRBJ2-5, with D perhaps TRBD1 (6 bases). The CDR3 spans 15 residues. Trimming removed 4 bases at V and 4 bases at J, with 17 bases between. Germline-derived CDR1 and CDR2 are SGHNT and YYREEE (reference sequence).